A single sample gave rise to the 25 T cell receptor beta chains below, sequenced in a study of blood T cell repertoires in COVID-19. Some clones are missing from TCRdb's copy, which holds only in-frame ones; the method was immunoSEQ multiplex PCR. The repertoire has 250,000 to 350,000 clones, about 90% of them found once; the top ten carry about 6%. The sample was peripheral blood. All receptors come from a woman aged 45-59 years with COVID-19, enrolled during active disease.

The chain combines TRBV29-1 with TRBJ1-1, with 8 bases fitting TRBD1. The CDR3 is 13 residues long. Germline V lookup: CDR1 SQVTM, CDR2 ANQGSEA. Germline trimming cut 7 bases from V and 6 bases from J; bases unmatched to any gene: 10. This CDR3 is CSAGQGEVPEAFF. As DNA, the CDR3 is TGCAGCGCTGGACAGGGTGAGGTCCCTGAAGCTTTCTTT.

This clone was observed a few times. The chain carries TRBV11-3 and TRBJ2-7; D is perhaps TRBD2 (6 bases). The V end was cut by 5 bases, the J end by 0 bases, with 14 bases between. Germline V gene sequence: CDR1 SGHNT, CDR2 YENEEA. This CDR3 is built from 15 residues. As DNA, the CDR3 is TGTGCCAGCAGCCCAAGTCAGCGGGCCTCCTACGAGCAGTACTTC. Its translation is CASSPSQRASYEQYF.

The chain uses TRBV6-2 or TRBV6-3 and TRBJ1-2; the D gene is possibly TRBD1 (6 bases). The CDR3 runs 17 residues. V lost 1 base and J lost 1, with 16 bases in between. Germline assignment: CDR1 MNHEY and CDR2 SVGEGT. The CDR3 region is CASSYWVRTEVNYGYTF. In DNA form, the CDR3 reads TGTGCCAGCAGTTACTGGGTTCGGACAGAAGTTAACTATGGCTACACCTTC.

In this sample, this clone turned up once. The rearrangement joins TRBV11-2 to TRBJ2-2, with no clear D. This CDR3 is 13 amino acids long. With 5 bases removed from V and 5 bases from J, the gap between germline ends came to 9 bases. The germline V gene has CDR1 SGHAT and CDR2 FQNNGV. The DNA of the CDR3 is TGTGCCAGCAGCGATACAGTAACCGGGGAGCTGTTTTTT. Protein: CASSDTVTGELFF.

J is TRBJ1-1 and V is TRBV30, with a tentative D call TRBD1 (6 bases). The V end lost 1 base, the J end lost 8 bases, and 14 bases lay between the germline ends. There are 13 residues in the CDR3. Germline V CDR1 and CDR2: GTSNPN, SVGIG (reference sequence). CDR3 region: CAWSERGAAEAFF. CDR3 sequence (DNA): TGTGCCTGGAGTGAACGGGGGGCGGCCGAAGCTTTCTTT.

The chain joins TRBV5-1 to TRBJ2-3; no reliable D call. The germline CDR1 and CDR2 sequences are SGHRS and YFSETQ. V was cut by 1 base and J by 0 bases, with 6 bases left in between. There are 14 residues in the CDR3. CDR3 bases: TGCGCCAGCAGCTTGACTATTAGCACAGATACGCAGTATTTT. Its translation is CASSLTISTDTQYF.

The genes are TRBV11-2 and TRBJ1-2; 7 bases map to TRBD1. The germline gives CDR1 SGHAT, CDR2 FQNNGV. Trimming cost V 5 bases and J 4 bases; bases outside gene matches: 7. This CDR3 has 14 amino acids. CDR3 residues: CASSKGGAVYGYTF. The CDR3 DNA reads TGTGCCAGCAGCAAAGGGGGCGCGGTCTATGGCTACACCTTC.

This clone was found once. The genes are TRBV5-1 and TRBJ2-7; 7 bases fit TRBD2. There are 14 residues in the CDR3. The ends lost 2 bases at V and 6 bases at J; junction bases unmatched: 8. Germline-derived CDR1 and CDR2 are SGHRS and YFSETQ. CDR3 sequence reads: CASSFGGRAAEQYF. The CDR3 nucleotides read TGCGCCAGCAGCTTTGGGGGGAGGGCCGCCGAGCAGTACTTC.

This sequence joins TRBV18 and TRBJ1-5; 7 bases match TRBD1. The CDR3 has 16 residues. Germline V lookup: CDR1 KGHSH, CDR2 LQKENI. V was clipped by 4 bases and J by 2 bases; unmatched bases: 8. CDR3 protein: CASSLSTGLGNQPQHF. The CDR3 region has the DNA TGTGCCAGCTCACTATCGACAGGGTTGGGCAATCAGCCCCAGCATTTT.

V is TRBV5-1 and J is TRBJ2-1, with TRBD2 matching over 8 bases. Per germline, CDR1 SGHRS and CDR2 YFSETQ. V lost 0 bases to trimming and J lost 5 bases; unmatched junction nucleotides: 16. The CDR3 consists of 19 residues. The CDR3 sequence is CASSLVFFGTRGENNEQFF. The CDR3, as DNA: TGCGCCAGCAGCTTGGTTTTCTTTGGGACTAGGGGTGAGAACAATGAGCAGTTCTTC.

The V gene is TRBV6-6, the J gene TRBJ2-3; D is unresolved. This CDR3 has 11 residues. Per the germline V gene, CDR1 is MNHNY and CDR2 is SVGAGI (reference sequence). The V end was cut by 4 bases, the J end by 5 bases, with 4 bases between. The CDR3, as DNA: TGTGCCAGCAGTTTCCAAGATACGCAGTATTTT. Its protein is CASSFQDTQYF.

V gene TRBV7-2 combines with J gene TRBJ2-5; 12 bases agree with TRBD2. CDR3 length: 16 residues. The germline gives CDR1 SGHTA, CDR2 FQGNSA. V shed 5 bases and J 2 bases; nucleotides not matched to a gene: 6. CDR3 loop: CASSARLAGAQETQYF. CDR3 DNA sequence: TGTGCCAGCAGCGCGAGACTAGCGGGAGCACAAGAGACCCAGTACTTC.

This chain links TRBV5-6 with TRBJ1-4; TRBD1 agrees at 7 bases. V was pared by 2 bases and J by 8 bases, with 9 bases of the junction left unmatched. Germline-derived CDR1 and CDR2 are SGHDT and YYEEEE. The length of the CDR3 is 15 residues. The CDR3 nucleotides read TGTGCCAGCAGCTTCGTCAGGACAGGTTGGGAAAAACTGTTTTTT. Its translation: CASSFVRTGWEKLFF.

CDR3 sequence: CASSEGGAGNQPQHF. CDR3 sequence (DNA): TGTGCCAGCAGTGAAGGGGGCGCCGGCAATCAGCCCCAGCATTTT. The V gene is TRBV2, the J gene TRBJ1-5; possibly TRBD1 for D (5 bases). CDR1 is SNHLY and CDR2 is FYNNEI in the germline V gene. Between the trimmed V and J ends, which lost 1 base and 2 bases, there was a span of 9 bases. The CDR3 sequence is 15 residues long.

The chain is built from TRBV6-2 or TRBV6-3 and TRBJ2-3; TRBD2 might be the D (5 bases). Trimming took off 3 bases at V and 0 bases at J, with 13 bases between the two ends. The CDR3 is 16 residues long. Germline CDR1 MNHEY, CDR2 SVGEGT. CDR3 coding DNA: TGTGCCAGCAGTTATCGTGGGAGAGGGAGCACAGATACGCAGTATTTT. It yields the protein CASSYRGRGSTDTQYF.

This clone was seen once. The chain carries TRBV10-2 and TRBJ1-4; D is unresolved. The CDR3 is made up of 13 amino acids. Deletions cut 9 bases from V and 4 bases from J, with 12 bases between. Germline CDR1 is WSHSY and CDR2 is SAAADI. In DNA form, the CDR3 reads TGCGCCAGTTCCCCGTCGGTTAATGAAAAACTGTTTTTT. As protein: CASSPSVNEKLFF.

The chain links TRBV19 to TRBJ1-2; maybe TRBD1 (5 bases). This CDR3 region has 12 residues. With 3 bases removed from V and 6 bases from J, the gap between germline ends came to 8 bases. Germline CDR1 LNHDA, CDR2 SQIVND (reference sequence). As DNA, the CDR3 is TGTGCCAGTAGTATGGGGGGACATGGCTACACCTTC. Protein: CASSMGGHGYTF.

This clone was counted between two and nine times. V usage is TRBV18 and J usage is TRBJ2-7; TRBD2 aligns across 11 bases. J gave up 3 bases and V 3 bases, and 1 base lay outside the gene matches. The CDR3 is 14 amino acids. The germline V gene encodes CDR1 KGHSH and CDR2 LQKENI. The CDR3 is CASSPGTSGYEQYF. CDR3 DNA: TGTGCCAGCTCACCCGGGACTAGCGGCTACGAGCAGTACTTC.

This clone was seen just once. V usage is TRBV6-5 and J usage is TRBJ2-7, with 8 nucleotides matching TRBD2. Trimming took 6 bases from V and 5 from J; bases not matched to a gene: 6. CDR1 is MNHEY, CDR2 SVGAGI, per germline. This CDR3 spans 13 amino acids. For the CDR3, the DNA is TGTGCCAGCAGCCGGGGGGGGAGGGACGAGCAGTACTTC. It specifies CASSRGGRDEQYF.

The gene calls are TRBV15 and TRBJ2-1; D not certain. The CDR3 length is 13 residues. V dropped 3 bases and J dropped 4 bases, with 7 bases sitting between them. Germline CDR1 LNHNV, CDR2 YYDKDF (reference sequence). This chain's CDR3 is CATSRGRYNEQFF. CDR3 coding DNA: TGTGCCACCAGCAGGGGCAGATACAATGAGCAGTTCTTC.

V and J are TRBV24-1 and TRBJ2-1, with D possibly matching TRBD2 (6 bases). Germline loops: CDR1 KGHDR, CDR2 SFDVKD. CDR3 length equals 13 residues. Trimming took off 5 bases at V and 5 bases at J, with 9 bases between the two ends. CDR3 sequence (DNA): TGTGCCACCAGTGGCGGGACTCACAATGAGCAGTTCTTC. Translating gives CATSGGTHNEQFF.

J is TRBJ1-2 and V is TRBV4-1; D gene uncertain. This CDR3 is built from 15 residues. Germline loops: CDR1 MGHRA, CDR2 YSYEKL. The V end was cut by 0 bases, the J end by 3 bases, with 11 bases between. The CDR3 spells CASSQDATFHYGYTF. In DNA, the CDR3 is TGCGCCAGCAGCCAAGATGCGACTTTCCACTATGGCTACACCTTC.

The CDR3 DNA reads TGTGCCAGCCGGGTGAGGTTAACGTTAGATCAGCCCCAGCATTTT. Protein: CASRVRLTLDQPQHF. This chain connects TRBV3-1 (or the pseudogene TRBV3-2) to TRBJ1-5; D call uncertain. V lost 8 bases and J lost 5, with 19 bases in between. Germline assignment: CDR1 LGHDT and CDR2 YNNKEL (reference sequence). This CDR3 has 15 residues.

CDR3 nucleotides: TGTGCCAGCAGCTCCCACTCCGGGACAGGAGGGGAAAAACTGTTTTTT. It codes for CASSSHSGTGGEKLFF. The rearrangement links TRBV11-2 to TRBJ1-4; 8 positions agree with TRBD1. Germline loops: CDR1 SGHAT, CDR2 FQNNGV. Trimming took 4 bases from V and 8 from J; bases not matched to a gene: 12. CDR3 size: 16 residues.

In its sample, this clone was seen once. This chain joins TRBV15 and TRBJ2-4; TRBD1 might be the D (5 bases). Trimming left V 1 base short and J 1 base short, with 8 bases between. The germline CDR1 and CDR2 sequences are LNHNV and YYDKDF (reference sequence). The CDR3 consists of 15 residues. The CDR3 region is CATSRGGAAKNIQYF. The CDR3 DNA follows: TGTGCCACCAGCAGAGGTGGGGCGGCCAAAAACATTCAGTACTTC.